The rows below give T cell receptor beta chains drawn from one sample of a study of T cells in Graves' hyperthyroidism and ophthalmopathy. TCRdb re-analysed the multiplex PCR reads in MiXCR, keeping a single row per CDR3 protein. There are a few hundred thousand distinct CDR3 sequences in the sample; about a sixth occur only once, and roughly 6.6% lies in the top ten. Sequenced sample: blood. The receptor source for this set is a woman aged 30 to 39 with Graves' hyperthyroidism. Both conserved end residues are part of each CDR3. The D gene is left open where the match is weak. Not all rows give a size; the values are once, few, many and, for expanded clones, a class.

>TRBV7-6|NA|many|TRBJ2-1
CASSLPPGSYNEQFF
TGTGCCAGCAGCTTACCGCCCGGCTCCTACAATGAGCAGTTCTTC
>TRBV3-1|TRBD2|many|TRBJ2-7
CASSQEGLAGVNEQYF
TGTGCCAGCAGCCAAGAAGGACTAGCGGGAGTCAACGAGCAGTACTTC
>TRBV28|NA|many|TRBJ2-7
CASSFRVFEQYF
TGTGCCAGCAGTTTCAGGGTTTTCGAGCAGTACTTC
>TRBV20-1|NA|NA|TRBJ2-1
CSAPKGDEQFF
TGCAGTGCACCCAAAGGGGATGAGCAGTTCTTC
>TRBV15|NA|NA|TRBJ2-5
CATSRDLTEETQYF
TGTGCCACCAGCAGAGATCTGACAGAAGAGACCCAGTACTTC
>TRBV6-1|NA|few|TRBJ1-1
CASSARGTAFF
TGTGCCAGCAGTGCGAGGGGTACGGCTTTCTTT
>TRBV10-3|TRBD1|many|TRBJ2-7
CAISETGQGSYEQYF
TGTGCCATCAGTGAGACCGGACAGGGCTCCTACGAGCAGTACTTC
>TRBV13|TRBD2|NA|TRBJ2-3
CASSTGLGGTDTQYF
TGTGCCAGCAGTACGGGACTAGGGGGCACAGATACGCAGTATTTT
>TRBV10-2|TRBD2|few|TRBJ2-7
CASSESTPLAGYNEQYF
TGCGCCAGCAGTGAGTCGACCCCACTAGCGGGGTACAATGAGCAGTACTTC
>TRBV19|NA|few|TRBJ2-7
CASSGGQGELAGTYEQYF
TGTGCCAGTTCCGGGGGACAGGGCGAACTAGCGGGAACCTACGAGCAGTACTTC
>TRBV2|TRBD1|many|TRBJ1-2
CASREDRSDGYTF
TGTGCCAGCAGAGAGGACAGGAGCGATGGCTACACCTTC
>TRBV5-5|NA|many|TRBJ2-7
CASAATTDYEQYF
TGTGCCAGCGCTGCGACGACAGACTACGAGCAGTACTTC
>TRBV20-1|NA|many|TRBJ2-1
CSARRAGLKFSYNEQFF
TGCAGTGCTAGGAGGGCAGGTTTAAAGTTCTCCTACAATGAGCAGTTCTTC
>TRBV9|NA|many|TRBJ2-2
CASSVEAGSAGELFF
TGTGCCAGCAGCGTAGAAGCGGGCTCTGCCGGGGAGCTGTTTTTT
>TRBV20-1|NA|many|TRBJ1-6
CSATRGGNSPLHF
TGCAGTGCTACCAGGGGAGGTAATTCACCCCTCCACTTT
>TRBV20-1|TRBD2|NA|TRBJ2-2
CSAFTSGNIAGELFF
TGCAGTGCCTTCACTAGCGGGAATATCGCCGGGGAGCTGTTTTTT